This entry concerns a single T cell receptor beta chain. There is no known antigen for this receptor. No much larger clone exists at a distance of one base, and base qualities are not known. The CDR3 sequence holds 16 residues, the cysteine and phenylalanine included. The sequence is cut down to CDR3 DNA, 48 bases in frame from base 1. In the germline V gene, CDR1 corresponds to SGHDT and CDR2 to YYEEEE. V is cut back by 0 bases and J by 3 bases, with 6 bases in the junction unmatched. The library was obtained by the immunoSEQ multiplex PCR assay. For the multiplex PCR, a mixture combining 60 forward primers for TCR Vbeta segments and 13 reverse primers for TCR Jbeta segments was used. A multiplex PCR assay on genomic DNA amplified the CDR3 region of rearranged TCR beta genes. On the Illumina HiSeq System, the amplified TCR beta libraries were sequenced as 87-base-pair reads. The authors' pipeline ran thus. A later analysis counted tens of millions of unique TCR beta chains across the 700 or so repertoires, and around 12 million of these chains were shared by at least two donors. Raw reads were error-corrected and collapsed into unique sequences by a nearest-neighbor algorithm in which closely related sequences were merged to remove PCR and sequencing errors. Alignment of CDR3 sequences to IMGT reference sequences was used to assign V, D and J gene segments. For a sequence to be retained, a match of at least six nucleotides was required to both a V gene segment and a J gene segment. A rearrangement counted as productive if the CDR3 had no stop codons and remained in frame with V and J, and every other rearrangement counted as non-productive. Following IMGT convention, CDR3 was defined as the stretch from the second conserved V-encoded cysteine up to the conserved J-encoded phenylalanine. The earlier analysis of fewer than 700 of the donors excluded sequences that lacked an unambiguous match to a single V gene segment. An earlier analysis of 500 to 700 of the donors classified V segments as functional when productive rearrangements were above 56.7% and as segregating when the standard deviation between donors was above 5%. A statistical classification framework was built to diagnose cytomegalovirus status from the catalog of TCR beta chain sequences. A later analysis assigned V and J genes by comparing TCR nucleotide sequences with IMGT/GENE-DB human TR gene sequences. The TCRdist pipeline was used in a later analysis to assign CDR3 sequences and most-parsimonious VDJ recombination scenarios. In a later analysis, each TCR beta chain was defined by its CDR3 amino acid sequence together with its V-gene family, and reads lacking a unique V-gene family were excluded. In a later analysis, some 600 highly shared, low-generation-probability nucleotide sequences were removed to address suspected cross-contamination and a sequencing artifact. In a later analysis, a clonal expansion index for each public chain was calculated from normalized within-repertoire ranks of inferred template counts. Generation probabilities in a later analysis came from a VDJ recombination model fitted to out-of-frame rearrangements, and those results were checked against IGoR. In a later analysis, TCR-TCR, TCR-HLA and TCR-CMV co-occurrence was scored with hypergeometric tests, and a repertoire-size bias correction was applied to TCR pairs. A later analysis estimated false discovery rates by permuting HLA or CMV assignments 20 times. A later analysis grouped co-occurring TCRs with DBSCAN, adding TCRdist sequence similarity when clustering within HLA-allele-positive subsets. Repertoires with fewer than 30,000 or more than 120,000 public chains, plus five repertoires with anomalous nucleotide sharing, were excluded from co-occurrence clustering. The table was pulled from immuneACCESS by TCRdb, which kept in-frame rearrangements only. Such tables lose some clones; where checked, under half of the loss comes from unresolved V genes, and the rest has no known cause. V and J calls and clone size are given by that table; D and trimming were obtained from the DNA. The sample data list roughly 150,000 clones, and approximately 81% of these were observed just once. The ten top clones hold 1% of the sample.

These data are taken from a study of cytomegalovirus exposure and HLA in healthy donors (dated by TCRdb to 2017 to 2019). Turning to the overall study: An earlier analysis of 587 of the donors reported 276 Gb of sequence data and 95 million to 120 million unique TCR beta sequences obtained from about 180 million T cells. To predict cytomegalovirus infection status, the study combined high-throughput TCR immunosequencing, statistical association of individual TCRs with disease status, and machine learning. Every discovery cohort repertoire had been produced on one sequencing platform. A separate validation cohort of roughly 120 different subjects was used in addition to the roughly 700-subject first cohort. The study was designed to test whether signatures of past pathogen exposure could be identified by cataloging public T cell receptors. About 300 gigabases of sequencing data and tens of millions of unique TCR sequences were included in an early release covering about 700 HLA-typed donors. Across some 400 genotyped donors of the cohort, an average of about 220,000 unique TCR beta nucleotide sequences per donor were sequenced, and roughly a sixth of those sequences were non-productive. Among the approximately 420 genotyped donors, under 90% belonged to the genetic ancestry cluster associated with self-reported Caucasian donors. HLA typing covered class I and class II loci at four-digit resolution. Donor age, sex, ethnicity and CMV serostatus were compiled alongside the repertoire data. An earlier analysis of 587 of the donors applied high-throughput TCR beta sequencing to assess whether each TCR beta V gene segment acted as functional or pseudogenic. Typing coverage differed by locus: A, B, C, DRB1 and DQB1 were typed in about 620-630 donors, DQA1 in 522, DPA1 in some 600, and DPB1 in 400 to 480. In a later genetic analysis, genome-wide SNP genotypes for about three fifths of the 666 donors were used, and that subset was treated as a discovery cohort. Four to six DR-DQ haplotypes were handled as single units for association and clustering, since linkage in the cohort was strong. The T cell repertoires of 550 to 850 subjects were profiled by immunosequencing and related to cytomegalovirus serostatus. A later analysis re-analyzed previously published TCR beta repertoires from roughly 630 donors and added high-resolution HLA genotyping to study TCR occurrence patterns. In the later analysis, no new phenotypic data were used to find candidate immune exposures; instead, reliance was placed on TCR beta sequences and their occurrence across donors. Broader findings and caveats from the paper: A later genetic analysis reported fewer N-insertions in productive TCRs among donors in an Asian-associated ancestry cluster than the approximately 700-donor mean. A later analysis reported that several top co-occurrence clusters appeared linked to parvovirus B19, influenza, CMV and Epstein-Barr virus. A group of highly shared sequence variants was considered likely to be a technical artifact of the sequencing pipeline. Three of the identified cytomegalovirus-associated TCR beta chains were confirmed in vitro to be specific for cytomegalovirus antigens. Because HLA typing was missing for some donors at each locus, association tests included only the typed subset. Only TCR beta chains were sequenced in this cohort, and the absence of alpha or paired-chain data limited detectable features. A further reported finding was that TCR beta sequences accurately predicted the HLA-A and HLA-B alleles for most subjects in the first cohort. A later analysis associated 16,951 TCR beta sequences with specific HLA alleles at a false discovery rate of 0.05. When HLA alleles, especially DR and DQ, strongly co-occurred, TCR associations were difficult to assign to individual alleles. According to a later analysis, most CMV-associated TCR beta chains appeared to be HLA-restricted, and the HLA associations seemed to be driven largely by CMV exposure. Immune exposure information for the cohort was limited to CMV serostatus. Roughly uniform sequencing depth across donors was assumed in presence/absence analyses, although this assumption may not hold. Across donors, most TCR sequences were observed very rarely, whereas some public TCRs were present in many individuals. The study gave a list of roughly 150 TCR beta chains associated with cytomegalovirus. In a later analysis, the rate of TCR association differed among HLA loci, with DRB1 alleles having the most associated TCRs and HLA-C alleles having the fewest. An association between a missense DCLRE1C variant and V-gene and J-gene trimming of TCR beta chains was found in a later genetic analysis and replicated in an independent cohort. Some IMGT-functional V segments, including TRBV6-2 and TRBV6-3, could not be told apart with the 87-base-pair reads, so those segments were excluded. In an earlier analysis of under 600 of the donors, most TCR beta V segments were observed in productive rearrangements about 87% or about 30% of the time, broadly matching IMGT annotations. Linkage disequilibrium might explain the correlated functional status among segregating V segments, but an unknown experimental factor could not be excluded. It was suggested by the authors that the approach could potentially be generalized to other disease states and immunological phenotypes. The earlier analysis of 450 to 700 of the donors excluded about 16 rarely observed V segments, including chromosome 9 orphons, because counts were too low. In a later analysis, HLA-associated TCR beta chains were found to be more clonally expanded and to have lower generation probabilities than equally common non-associated chains. In both the original and validation cohorts, the classifier was reported to diagnose cytomegalovirus status with high specificity and sensitivity.

The cohort was made up of around 720 healthy bone marrow donors. At the time of sampling, all cohort members were nominally healthy, though unrecorded immune exposures were likely present. The donor tested CMV seronegative and was one of the 352 seronegative cohort members. Each donor provided a peripheral blood sample, and peripheral blood mononuclear cells were used for TCR beta sequencing. Genomic DNA extraction from the blood cell samples was performed with the Qiagen DNeasy Blood Extraction Kit. The sequencing input was PBMCs. Recombination connected TRBV5-6 to TRBJ2-1, with 7 middle bases fitting TRBD2. The clonotype was recovered from a boy younger than 10 in good health and CMV-seronegative. CDR3 region: CASSLALAGRYNEQFF. The DNA is as follows: TGTGCCAGCAGCTTGGCCTTAGCGGGCCGCTACAATGAGCAGTTCTTC.